These T cell receptor beta chains were read from a single sample in a study of identical twins. In TCRdb, the 5' RACE reads were re-called with MiXCR into one record per CDR3 protein. Found here are some 96,000 distinct CDR3 sequences, less than 6.5% of them singletons; the top ten hold approximately 12%. Input material: memory T cells sorted from blood. The source is a woman aged 45-60 years in good health. CDR3s include the opening cysteine and the closing phenylalanine or tryptophan. The order of the fields is D gene, CDR3 length, J gene, V gene, clone size, CDR3 protein, CDR3 DNA. D genes are given only for firm matches. Rows may omit the clone size; those that give it use once, few, many or a size class.

. | 14 | TRBJ2-6 | TRBV5-4 | few | CASSWGTGANVLTF | TGTGCCAGCAGCTGGGGTACTGGGGCCAACGTCCTGACTTTC
. | 15 | TRBJ2-1 | TRBV5-8 | many | CASSPIPDSYNEQFF | TGTGCCAGCAGCCCTATTCCGGACTCCTACAATGAGCAGTTCTTC
. | 12 | TRBJ2-2 | TRBV6-2/TRBV6-3 | many | CASNVGPGELFF | TGTGCCAGCAATGTAGGTCCCGGGGAGCTGTTTTTT
TRBD2 | 16 | TRBJ2-3 | TRBV6-5 | many | CASRRRLAGSTDTQYF | TGTGCCAGCAGACGCAGACTAGCGGGAAGCACAGATACGCAGTATTTT
. | 13 | TRBJ2-5 | TRBV5-1 | many | CASSLGRGETQYF | TGCGCCAGCAGCTTGGGCCGGGGAGAGACCCAGTACTTC
. | 13 | TRBJ1-1 | TRBV24-1 | many | CAIEQGSNTEAFF | TGTGCCATCGAACAGGGATCGAACACTGAAGCTTTCTTT
TRBD1 | 15 | TRBJ2-7 | TRBV5-5 | many | CASSPPGQGAREQYF | TGTGCCAGCAGCCCACCCGGACAGGGGGCACGCGAGCAGTACTTC
. | 13 | TRBJ2-1 | TRBV5-1 | many | CASSLPNYNEQFF | TGCGCCAGCAGCTTGCCTAACTACAATGAGCAGTTCTTC
. | 18 | TRBJ2-7 | TRBV7-9 | many | CASSFVGRGLAGDFEQYF | TGTGCCAGCAGCTTTGTGGGCAGGGGGCTCGCGGGAGACTTCGAGCAGTACTTC
TRBD1 | 16 | TRBJ1-1 | TRBV12-5 | many | CASGSTGALRNTEAFF | TGTGCTAGTGGTTCCACAGGGGCCCTGAGGAACACTGAAGCTTTCTTT
. | 12 | TRBJ2-1 | TRBV29-1 | many | CSVELEIHEQFF | TGCAGCGTTGAACTAGAGATCCATGAGCAGTTCTTC
. | 11 | TRBJ2-1 | TRBV29-1 | . | CSVEPALEQFF | TGCAGCGTTGAACCGGCCCTGGAGCAGTTCTTC